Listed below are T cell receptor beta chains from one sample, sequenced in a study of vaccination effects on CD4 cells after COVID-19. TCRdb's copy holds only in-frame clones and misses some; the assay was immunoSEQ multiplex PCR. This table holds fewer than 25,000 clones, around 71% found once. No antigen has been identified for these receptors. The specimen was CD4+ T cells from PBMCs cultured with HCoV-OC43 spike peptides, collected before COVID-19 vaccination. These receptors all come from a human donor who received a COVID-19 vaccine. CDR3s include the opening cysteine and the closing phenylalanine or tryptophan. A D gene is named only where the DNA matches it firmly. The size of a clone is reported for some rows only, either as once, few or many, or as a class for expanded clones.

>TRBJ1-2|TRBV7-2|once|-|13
TGTGCCAGCAGCTTTAGGCAACTTCAAGGCTACACCTTC
CASSFRQLQGYTF
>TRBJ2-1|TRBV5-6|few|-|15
TGTGCCAGCAGCTTGGTAGGTGGTCTTAGCAATGAGCAGTTCTTC
CASSLVGGLSNEQFF
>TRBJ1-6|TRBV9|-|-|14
TGTGCCAGCAGCGTGATTTCTGAGGGTTCACCCCTCCACTTT
CASSVISEGSPLHF
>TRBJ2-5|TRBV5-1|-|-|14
TGCGCCAGCAGACCCACGTGGGCCCAAGAGACCCAGTACTTC
CASRPTWAQETQYF
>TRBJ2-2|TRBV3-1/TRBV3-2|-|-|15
TGTGCCAGCAGCCAAGGTATAGTGAACACCGGGGAGCTGTTTTTT
CASSQGIVNTGELFF
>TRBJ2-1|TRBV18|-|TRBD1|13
TGTGCCAGCTCACCGACAGGGGAAAATGAGCAGTTCTTC
CASSPTGENEQFF
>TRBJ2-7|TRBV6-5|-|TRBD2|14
TGTGCCAGCAGTAGACTAGCGGGGGGCTACGAGCAGTACTTC
CASSRLAGGYEQYF
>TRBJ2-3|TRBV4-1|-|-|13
TGCGCCAGCAGCCAGTCAATCGCAGATACGCAGTATTTT
CASSQSIADTQYF
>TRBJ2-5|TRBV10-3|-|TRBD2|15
TGTGCCATCAGTGATGGGCTAGCGGGAGGGGAGACCCAGTACTTC
CAISDGLAGGETQYF
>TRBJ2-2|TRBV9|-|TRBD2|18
TGTGCCAGCAGCCCCTGGACTAGCGGGGGCTGGAACACCGGGGAGCTGTTTTTT
CASSPWTSGGWNTGELFF